This T cell receptor beta chain was observed in a study of blood T cell repertoires in COVID-19 (dated by TCRdb to between 2020 and 2021). Some background on the complete study: Samples from collaborators originated in the United States, Italy and Spain and spanned both the acute and convalescent phases of COVID-19. The material from the prospective study consisted of cDNA or gDNA derived from T cells, B-cell-depleted T cells, or PBMCs. Deeply sampled blood TCRbeta repertoires from subjects exposed to, actively infected with, or recovered from COVID-19 were included in the dataset. A freely available public database, intended as a resource for researchers studying the immune response to SARS-CoV-2, is where the repertoires were released. Samples were obtained from the ongoing ImmuneRACE study (first 160 participants) and from 1,000 to 1,500 subjects provided by 6 global collaborators. A de-identified subject ID, COVID-19 status, age in years and sex were almost always included in the sample metadata. HLA class I and class II types, where available, came from metadata supplied by the sample provider rather than from assay-based typing.

Whole blood was collected in K2EDTA tubes by collaborating institutions according to the institutions' own protocols. Collaborator samples were shipped for TCRbeta analysis as frozen whole blood, isolated PBMCs, or DNA extracted from either sample type. About this clone: Its specific antigen is unknown. It has no much larger one-base neighbor in the sample; base qualities were not kept.

From the germline V gene, CDR1 is SGHRS and CDR2 is YFSETQ. The junction shows trimming of 0 bases on V and 0 bases on J, plus 9 bases between the germline ends. From cysteine to phenylalanine, the CDR3 is 15 amino acids long. Here the CDR3 DNA is all that survives: 45 bases in frame from base 1. The immunoSEQ Assay, a bias-controlled multiplex PCR, was used to amplify TCRbeta CDR3 regions from genomic DNA. As for how the authors treated the data: The number of nucleated cells in each sample was estimated from the amplification of reference gene primers within the assay. To quantify the absolute abundance of each unique TCRbeta CDR3 rearrangement, sequence reads were collapsed and filtered. For each sample, productive Simpson clonality was calculated as the square root of Simpson's diversity index over productive rearrangements. Entries here come from immuneACCESS through TCRdb and include only in-frame sequences with V and J called. Some clones fail to appear in such tables; in the studies checked, an unresolved V gene covers under half of the shortfall, and the cause of the remainder is unknown. Clone size and V and J calls were adopted from that table, with D and trimming inferred from the DNA. The sample table lists some 100,000 clones, about 90% of them with a count of one. The top ten constitute approximately 7% of the sample.

What the study reported, not specific to this receptor: Clinical and demographic metadata were provided uncurated, with the amount varying by source and participant.

Sequencing used peripheral blood. The sequence is built from TRBV5-1 and TRBJ1-1, and the D gene may be TRBD1, 6 bases matching. The origin of this receptor is a man in his thirties or forties in a cohort sampled during active COVID-19. The CDR3 here reads CASSLAGELNTEAFF. The DNA reads TGCGCCAGCAGCTTGGCAGGGGAACTGAACACTGAAGCTTTCTTT.